The T cell receptor beta chain under discussion was sequenced for a study of T cell responses to AZD1222 COVID-19 vaccine. The wider study: Second doses that came at about 4 or about 12 weeks were put together. General observations from the study: Reportedly, close to half of spike-specific TCRs are directed against unmutated variant regions. No repertoire was sampled before or during the peak T cell response, only after it. Clonal diversity was possibly underestimated, and the donors were mostly white British, with more females.

Trimming took 4 bases from V and 6 from J; bases not matched to a gene: 4. Germline V gives CDR1 KGHSH, CDR2 LQKENI. CDR3 length: 13 residues. The repertoire was sequenced with immunoSEQ multiplex PCR; TCRdb's copy has only in-frame clones and lacks some. This table holds 120,000 to 150,000 clones, roughly 90% found once. About this clone itself: Its antigen is not identified.

The sequencing here drew on peripheral blood, taken on day 0 of AZD1222 vaccination. The chain combines TRBV18 with TRBJ1-1; 8 bases fit TRBD1. The receptor's source is an adult in good health. The CDR3 sequence: CASSLQGGAEAFF. The DNA of the CDR3 is TGTGCCAGCTCACTACAGGGGGGCGCTGAAGCTTTCTTT.